Detailed here is one T cell receptor (beta chain). The sample belongs to a study of T cell changes during pregnancy in multiple sclerosis. V trimming: 5 bases; J trimming: 0 bases; junction bases outside the gene matches: 3. This CDR3 comprises 14 residues. CDR1 and CDR2 (germline): SGHAT, FQNNGV. Only in-frame clones appear in the TCRdb table, and some are missing; sequencing was by immunoSEQ multiplex PCR. This sample has about 23,000 clones, with about 88% found just once. V usage is TRBV11-2 and J usage is TRBJ1-1, with 7 bases that match TRBD1. The starting material was CD8+ T cells from peripheral blood mononuclear cells, obtained after pregnancy. The sequence was obtained from a female donor with multiple sclerosis, enrolled in a pregnancy study. The CDR3: CASSITGVNTEAFF. Here the CDR3 DNA reads TGTGCCAGCAGCATAACAGGGGTGAACACTGAAGCTTTCTTT.